What follows is one T cell receptor beta chain and its context. Its cognate antigen is unknown. Generated by immunoSEQ multiplex PCR, the TCRdb table keeps only in-frame clones and is missing some. Of 120,000 or so clones listed, 90% are singletons. CDR1 SGHAT and CDR2 FQNNGV come from the germline V gene. Deletions cut 1 base from V and 0 bases from J, with 13 bases between. The CDR3 is made up of 18 amino acids. The entry originates in a study of T cell responses to AZD1222 COVID-19 vaccine. Study findings and constraints: Unmutated variant regions reportedly attract nearly half of all spike-specific TCRs.

Sequenced material: peripheral blood, taken on day 0 of AZD1222 vaccination. The gene calls are TRBV11-2 and TRBJ1-6, with D unclear. The TCR sequence derives from an adult in good health. CDR3 loop: CASSLVAGLSSYNSPLHF. CDR3 sequence (DNA): TGTGCCAGCAGCTTAGTAGCCGGGCTCAGCTCCTATAATTCACCCCTCCACTTT.